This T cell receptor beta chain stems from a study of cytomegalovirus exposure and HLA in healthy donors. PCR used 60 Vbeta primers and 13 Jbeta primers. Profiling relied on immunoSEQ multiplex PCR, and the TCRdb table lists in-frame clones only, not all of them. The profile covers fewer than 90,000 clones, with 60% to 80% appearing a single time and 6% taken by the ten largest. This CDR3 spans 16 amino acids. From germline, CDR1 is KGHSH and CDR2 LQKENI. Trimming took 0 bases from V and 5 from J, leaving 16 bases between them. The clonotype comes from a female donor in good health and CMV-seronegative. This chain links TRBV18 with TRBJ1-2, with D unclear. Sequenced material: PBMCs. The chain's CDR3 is CASSPPVVAAPYGYTF. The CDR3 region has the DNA TGTGCCAGCTCACCACCGGTCGTCGCAGCGCCGTATGGCTACACCTTC.